These T cell receptor beta chains were read from a single sample in a study of T cell responses to AZD1222 COVID-19 vaccine. The method was immunoSEQ multiplex PCR; TCRdb's version includes in-frame clones alone and lacks a portion of them. The table has 120,000 to 150,000 clones, more than 75% seen once. The sample in question was peripheral blood, obtained on day 0 of AZD1222 vaccination. Receptors originate from an adult in good health. The CDR3 runs from the conserved cysteine through the conserved F or W. The D gene is left open where the match is weak. Size values are once, few and many counts, or a class for expanded clones, and some rows have none.

j_call: TRBJ1-2; v_call: TRBV6-5; d_call: TRBD1; clone_size: NA; cdr3_aa: CASRNPGQGSHGYTF; cdr3_nt: TGTGCCAGCAGGAACCCGGGACAGGGATCGCATGGCTACACCTTC
j_call: TRBJ1-2; v_call: TRBV19; d_call: NA; clone_size: NA; cdr3_aa: CASSSLRTYGYTF; cdr3_nt: TGTGCCAGTAGTTCCCTTAGGACCTATGGCTACACCTTC
j_call: TRBJ1-1; v_call: TRBV19; d_call: NA; clone_size: NA; cdr3_aa: CASSIGSTRIEAFF; cdr3_nt: TGTGCCAGTAGTATAGGATCGACACGGATTGAAGCTTTCTTT
j_call: TRBJ1-3; v_call: TRBV5-6; d_call: NA; clone_size: NA; cdr3_aa: CASSSGTAGNTIYF; cdr3_nt: TGTGCCAGCAGCTCCGGGACGGCTGGAAACACCATATATTTT
j_call: TRBJ2-3; v_call: TRBV7-9; d_call: NA; clone_size: once; cdr3_aa: CASSLGANTDTQYF; cdr3_nt: TGTGCCAGCAGCTTAGGGGCAAACACAGATACGCAGTATTTT
j_call: TRBJ2-2; v_call: TRBV7-2; d_call: NA; clone_size: NA; cdr3_aa: CASSLDGPNTGELFF; cdr3_nt: TGTGCCAGCAGCTTAGACGGCCCGAACACCGGGGAGCTGTTTTTT
j_call: TRBJ1-5; v_call: TRBV6-2/TRBV6-3; d_call: NA; clone_size: few; cdr3_aa: CASSPGVLVGQPQHF; cdr3_nt: TGTGCCAGCAGTCCAGGGGTCCTCGTGGGTCAGCCCCAGCATTTT
j_call: TRBJ2-7; v_call: TRBV7-9; d_call: TRBD1; clone_size: NA; cdr3_aa: CASSLVVTGDHEQYF; cdr3_nt: TGTGCCAGCAGCTTAGTAGTGACAGGGGACCACGAGCAGTACTTC
j_call: TRBJ1-1; v_call: TRBV6-5; d_call: TRBD1; clone_size: NA; cdr3_aa: CASSYSRQGSTEAFF; cdr3_nt: TGTGCCAGCAGTTACTCGAGACAGGGAAGCACTGAAGCTTTCTTT
j_call: TRBJ2-1; v_call: TRBV7-9; d_call: NA; clone_size: NA; cdr3_aa: CASSLPGQRSEQFF; cdr3_nt: TGTGCCAGCAGCTTACCGGGGCAGCGCAGTGAGCAGTTCTTC
j_call: TRBJ2-1; v_call: TRBV24-1; d_call: NA; clone_size: NA; cdr3_aa: CATSDLTNNEQFF; cdr3_nt: TGTGCCACCAGTGACCTGACCAACAATGAGCAGTTCTTC
j_call: TRBJ2-5; v_call: TRBV4-3; d_call: NA; clone_size: NA; cdr3_aa: CASSPDRRKETQYF; cdr3_nt: TGCGCCAGCAGCCCAGACCGGCGCAAAGAGACCCAGTACTTC
j_call: TRBJ1-5; v_call: TRBV19; d_call: TRBD1; clone_size: once; cdr3_aa: CASSIRKTGGDQPQHF; cdr3_nt: TGTGCCAGTAGTATAAGGAAGACAGGGGGGGATCAGCCCCAGCATTTT
j_call: TRBJ1-5; v_call: TRBV7-3; d_call: NA; clone_size: NA; cdr3_aa: CASSLSNVHPLWPQHF; cdr3_nt: TGTGCCAGCAGCTTAAGTAACGTTCACCCCCTGTGGCCCCAGCATTTT
j_call: TRBJ1-5; v_call: TRBV5-6; d_call: NA; clone_size: NA; cdr3_aa: CASSLWAGSYSNQPQHF; cdr3_nt: TGTGCCAGCAGCTTGTGGGCAGGATCCTATAGCAATCAGCCCCAGCATTTT
j_call: TRBJ1-1; v_call: TRBV4-1; d_call: TRBD1; clone_size: NA; cdr3_aa: CASSQERRDRGLEAFF; cdr3_nt: TGCGCCAGCAGCCAAGAGAGGCGGGACAGGGGGCTTGAAGCTTTCTTT
j_call: TRBJ2-6; v_call: TRBV19; d_call: NA; clone_size: NA; cdr3_aa: CASSPQGGGFASGANVLTF; cdr3_nt: TGTGCCAGTAGCCCCCAGGGGGGAGGGTTCGCCTCTGGGGCCAACGTCCTGACTTTC
j_call: TRBJ2-7; v_call: TRBV12-3/TRBV12-4; d_call: NA; clone_size: NA; cdr3_aa: CASSFFTGNEQYF; cdr3_nt: TGTGCCAGCAGTTTTTTTACCGGGAACGAGCAGTACTTC
j_call: TRBJ2-1; v_call: TRBV11-2; d_call: NA; clone_size: NA; cdr3_aa: CASSSLAGGSEQFF; cdr3_nt: TGTGCCAGCAGCTCACTAGCCGGAGGCAGTGAGCAGTTCTTC
j_call: TRBJ2-2; v_call: TRBV7-2; d_call: NA; clone_size: NA; cdr3_aa: CASSPMGANTGELFF; cdr3_nt: TGTGCCAGCAGCCCCATGGGGGCGAACACCGGGGAGCTGTTTTTT